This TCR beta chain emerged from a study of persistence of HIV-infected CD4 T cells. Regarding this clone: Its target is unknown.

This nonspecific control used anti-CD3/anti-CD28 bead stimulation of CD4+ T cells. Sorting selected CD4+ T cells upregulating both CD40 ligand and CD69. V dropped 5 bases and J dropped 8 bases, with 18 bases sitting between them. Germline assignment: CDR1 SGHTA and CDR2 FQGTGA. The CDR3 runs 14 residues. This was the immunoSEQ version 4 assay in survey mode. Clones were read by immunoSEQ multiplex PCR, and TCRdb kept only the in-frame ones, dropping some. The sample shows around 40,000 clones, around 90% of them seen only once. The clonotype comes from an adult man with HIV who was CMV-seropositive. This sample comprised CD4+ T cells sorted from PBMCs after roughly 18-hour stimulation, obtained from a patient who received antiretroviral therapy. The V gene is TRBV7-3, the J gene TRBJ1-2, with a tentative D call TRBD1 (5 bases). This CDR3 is CASSPQGRPWGYTF. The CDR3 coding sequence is TGTGCCAGCAGCCCCCAGGGACGGCCTTGGGGCTACACCTTC.